This T cell receptor beta chain was captured in a study of blood T cells in healthy people across ages. Study observations and caveats: Older age went with lower TCR beta diversity per million T cells, in a roughly linear way.

Concerning this clonotype: The antigen remains unidentified.

The use of a sample-barcoded 5' primer and a J-beta primer mix characterized a second PCR of about 7 to 12 cycles. TCRdb independently ran MiXCR on the 5' RACE reads; one entry per CDR3 protein. The sample lists 1.5 million to 2 million distinct CDR3 sequences; about 50% were seen once. The sample, approximately 11 milliliters of peripheral blood, was drawn from each donor. In each sample, at least 6 million PBMCs were isolated. Between the trimmed V and J ends, which lost 6 bases and 0 bases, there was a span of 13 bases. The CDR3 length is 15 residues. Germline-derived CDR1 and CDR2 are LNHDA and SQIVND (reference sequence).

The TCR originated in a middle-aged woman in good health. The sequenced material came from blood. V usage is TRBV19 and J usage is TRBJ2-3; maybe TRBD1 (5 bases). The CDR3: CASSAGPPSTDTQYF. The CDR3 bases are TGTGCCAGTAGCGCAGGGCCCCCTAGCACAGATACGCAGTATTTT.